This TCR beta chain was documented in a study of blood T cell repertoires in COVID-19. Libraries were prepared by immunoSEQ multiplex PCR; TCRdb keeps only in-frame clonotypes and omits some of them. The data contain roughly 67,000 clones, roughly 80% of them singletons. The CDR3 has 15 amino acids. In germline, CDR1 is MGHRA, CDR2 YSYEKL. The V gene end was trimmed by 3 bases and the J gene end by 3 bases; junction bases not matched to a gene: 5. The source material was peripheral blood. J is TRBJ1-3 and V is TRBV4-1, with 7 bases lining up with TRBD1. This sequence was found in a man between 45 and 60 years old with active COVID-19. The CDR3 DNA is TGCGCCAGCAGCCACCCACGGACAGGTGGAAACACCATATATTTT. Protein product: CASSHPRTGGNTIYF.